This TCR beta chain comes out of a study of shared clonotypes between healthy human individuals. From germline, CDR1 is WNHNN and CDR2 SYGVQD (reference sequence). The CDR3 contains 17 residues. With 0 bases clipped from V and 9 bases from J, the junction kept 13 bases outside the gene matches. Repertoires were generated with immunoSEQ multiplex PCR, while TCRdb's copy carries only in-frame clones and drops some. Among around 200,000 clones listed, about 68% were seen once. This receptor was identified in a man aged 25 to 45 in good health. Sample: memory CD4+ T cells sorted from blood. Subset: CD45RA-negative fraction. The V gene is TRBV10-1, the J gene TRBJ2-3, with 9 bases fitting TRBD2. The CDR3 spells CASSESVAGGSLKTQYF. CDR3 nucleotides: TGCGCCAGCAGTGAGTCTGTTGCGGGGGGGTCTTTGAAAACGCAGTATTTT.